Given below is one T cell receptor (beta chain) in context. Its antigen remains unknown. The data derive from a study of type 1 and type 2 diabetes patients. Study-level points and caveats: Some HECs seen only in T1D might also appear in more T2D or control samples. Type 2 diabetes and control samples shared highly correlated V and J usage, averaging approximately 0.97.

Amplification started from genomic DNA. Multiplex PCR with 30 forward and 13 reverse primers amplified the TCR beta CDR3. TCRdb re-derived calls from the multiplex PCR reads in MiXCR, one entry per CDR3 protein. The repertoire holds 250,000 or so distinct CDR3 sequences, with roughly 50% as singletons. Ten milliliters of peripheral blood were drawn from each donor. The CDR3 is 15 residues long. CDR1 is SGHTA and CDR2 is FQGNSA in the germline V gene. Trimming left V 4 bases short and J 6 bases short, with 18 bases between. The clonotype comes from a man between 18 and 35 years old with type 2 diabetes. The sequenced sample consisted of peripheral blood mononuclear cells (PBMCs). The chain links TRBV7-2 to TRBJ1-2, with D possibly being TRBD1 (6 bases). DNA for the CDR3: TGTGCCAGCAGCTCCTCCGGCAGGGGCGGTAATGGCTACACCTTC. Translation gives CASSSSGRGGNGYTF.